These 27 T cell receptor beta chains were sequenced from one sample in a study of T cell repertoires in cytomegalovirus infection. TCRdb re-derived calls from the reads in MiXCR, one entry per CDR3 protein. Of some 800,000 distinct CDR3 sequences listed, about 30% are singletons. Their recognized antigens are unknown. Sequences were derived from cultured CD8+ T cells from PBMCs, sampled from culture after CMV antigen stimulation. Receptor source: a human donor in good health (CMV status not recorded). Some clones in this sample may be carry-over from other donors' samples.

CDR3 sequence: CANKPGLKDTEAFF. The DNA for the CDR3 is TGTGCCAACAAGCCCGGACTGAAGGACACTGAAGCTTTCTTT. The chain carries TRBV6-8 and TRBJ1-1, with D uncertain. Between the trimmed V and J ends, which lost 10 bases and 3 bases, there was a span of 18 bases. The CDR3 consists of 14 residues. The germline CDR1 and CDR2 sequences are MNHGY and SAAAGT.

Notes on this clonotype: This is likely a read error, given that the CDR3 carries no conserved phenylalanine or tryptophan at its end. This chain connects TRBV7-8 to TRBJ1-2; D gene ambiguous. The CDR3 is 12 amino acids. Between the trimmed V and J ends, which lost 8 bases and 1 base, there was a span of 8 bases. Germline CDR1 is SGHVS and CDR2 is FQNEAQ. The CDR3 DNA reads as TGTGCCAGCGCGCGGGGTAACTATGGCTACACCCTC. Its protein product is CASARGNYGYTL.

The rearrangement joins TRBV6-6 to TRBJ1-5, with a tentative D call TRBD1 (5 bases). Germline loops: CDR1 MNHNY, CDR2 SVGAGI (reference sequence). Trimming left V 7 bases short and J 5 bases short, with 12 bases between. This CDR3 is 13 amino acids long. CDR3 nucleotide sequence: TGTGCCAGCAACCTACAGGAGCATCAGCCCCAGCATTTT. Translation gives CASNLQEHQPQHF.

This clonotype was detected a few times. The V gene is TRBV7-9, the J gene TRBJ1-1; D gene unclear. Trimming took 4 bases from V and 1 from J, leaving 10 bases between them. Germline-derived CDR1 and CDR2 are SEHNR and FQNEAQ (reference sequence). This CDR3 spans 14 amino acids. The CDR3 DNA is TGTGCCAGCAGCTCCGGTGCCGCGAACACTGAAGCTTTCTTT. This sequence encodes CASSSGAANTEAFF.

This clonotype was seen only a few times. The chain combines TRBV6-5 with TRBJ2-3; TRBD1 or TRBD2 may be the D gene (6 bases each). Germline V gene lookup returns CDR1 MNHEY and CDR2 SVGAGI. V shed 6 bases and J shed 4 bases, with 14 bases lying between them. This CDR3 spans 14 amino acids. CDR3 bases: TGTGCCAGCAGCGGTGCCGGGGGCGCAGATACGCAGTATTTT. This codes for CASSGAGGADTQYF.

V usage is TRBV2 and J usage is TRBJ1-5, with TRBD1 as a possible D gene (6 bases). Trimming shortened V by 5 bases and J by 7 bases, and 18 bases separated the two germline ends. The germline V gene encodes CDR1 SNHLY and CDR2 FYNNEI. This CDR3 region has 15 residues. CDR3 coding DNA: TGTGCCAGCAGTCAGAGCTCGGGGGCGGGACAGCCCCAGCATTTT. Translation gives CASSQSSGAGQPQHF.

In this sample, this clonotype turned up a few times. The V and J genes are TRBV27 and TRBJ2-2, with 7 nucleotides matching TRBD1. The CDR3 sequence is 13 residues long. Germline V CDR1 and CDR2: MNHEY, SMNVEV (reference sequence). V shed 7 bases, J shed 6 bases, and the junction held 5 bases outside the gene matches. CDR3 DNA: TGTGCCAGCACCCTGGGGACAGCCGGGGAGCTGTTTTTT. Its protein product is CASTLGTAGELFF.

This clonotype has only a few counts. The chain combines TRBV6-1 with TRBJ2-7; 9 nucleotides match TRBD1. V shed 2 bases and J 1 base; nucleotides not matched to a gene: 6. From germline, CDR1 is MNHNS and CDR2 SASEGT. This CDR3 region has 16 residues. CDR3 amino acids: CASSEWGQGESYEQYV. The CDR3 region has the DNA TGTGCCAGCAGTGAATGGGGACAGGGAGAATCCTACGAGCAGTACGTC.

The chain carries TRBV6-6 and TRBJ1-1; 8 bases fit TRBD1. Germline CDR1 reads MNHNY; CDR2 reads SVGAGI (reference sequence). The CDR3 covers 16 residues. The junction had 7 bases not matched to a gene; V was cut back by 4 bases and J by 0 bases. DNA for the CDR3: TGTGCCAGCAGTTCCCCCGAGACAGGGGTGAACACTGAAGCTTTCTTT. It translates to CASSSPETGVNTEAFF.

V is TRBV12-3 or TRBV12-4 and J is TRBJ1-6; TRBD1 might be the D (5 bases). V was pared by 6 bases and J by 10 bases, with 19 bases between. The CDR3 runs to 15 residues. CDR3 bases: TGTGCCAGCAGGAGGGGAACAGGTTCTCGGTCACCCCTCCACTTT. It specifies CASRRGTGSRSPLHF.

This clonotype was found a few times. DNA for the CDR3: TGTGCCAGCAGCATACTAGCGGGGGGGCCCTCAGATACGCAGTATTTT. It specifies CASSILAGGPSDTQYF. This chain uses TRBV11-2 with TRBJ2-3, with TRBD2 identical over 13 bases. The length of the CDR3 is 16 residues. The germline V gene has CDR1 SGHAT and CDR2 FQNNGV. J was trimmed by 4 bases and V by 5 bases; bases with no gene match: 6.

This clonotype was counted between two and nine times. This chain uses TRBV11-1 with TRBJ2-3, with 8 bases that match TRBD2. The CDR3 runs 18 residues. Per germline, CDR1 SGHAT and CDR2 FQDESV (reference sequence). V was clipped by 2 bases and J by 6 bases; unmatched bases: 16. In DNA form, the CDR3 reads TGTGCCAGCAGCTTAACATTAACGGGGGGGGTTTCCACGGATACGCAGTATTTT. Residues: CASSLTLTGGVSTDTQYF. Looking up the rest from reference TRBV11-1 and TRBJ2-3 gives the full variable domain: EAEVAQSPRYKITEKSQAVAFWCDPISGHATLYWYRQILGQGPELLVQFQDESVVDDSQLPKDRFSAERLKGVDSTLKIQPAELGDSAMYLCASSLTLTGGVSTDTQYFGPGTRLTVL.

As to this clonotype: One junction end disagrees with the germline gene, perhaps due to a read error. The chain carries TRBV4-1 and TRBJ1-5, with D perhaps matching TRBD1 (5 bases). From germline, CDR1 is MGHRA and CDR2 YSYEKL. There are 13 residues in the CDR3. CDR3 DNA: TGCGCCAACAGCCACCAGGGCGGTCAGCCCCAGCATTTT. Amino acids: CANSHQGGQPQHF.

This chain connects TRBV10-2 to TRBJ1-2, with D uncertain. Looked up from germline, CDR1 is WSHSY and CDR2 is SAAADI. The V and J ends lost 2 bases and 5 bases respectively, with 15 bases between them. The CDR3 has 15 amino acids. The CDR3 nucleotides read TGCGCCAGCAGTGAGCTGAGCGGGCCGGTTTATGGCTACACCTTC. It yields the protein CASSELSGPVYGYTF.

Only a few counts were recorded for this clonotype. The CDR3 coding sequence is TGCGCCAGCAGCCAATCGGACAGGGCGGAGACCCAGTACTTC. It yields the protein CASSQSDRAETQYF. V is TRBV5-1 and J is TRBJ2-5; 8 positions agree with TRBD1. This CDR3 spans 14 amino acids. Germline V gene sequence: CDR1 SGHRS, CDR2 YFSETQ. After removal of 4 bases from V and 5 bases from J, the junction contained 7 bases not matched to a gene.

V is TRBV7-6 and J is TRBJ2-5; D is perhaps TRBD2 (6 bases). V was cut by 1 base and J by 7 bases, with 13 bases left in between. CDR3 length: 14 residues. CDR1 is SGHVS and CDR2 is FNYEAQ in the germline V gene. CDR3 region: CASSLEEGQVTQYF. The CDR3, as DNA: TGTGCCAGCAGCTTAGAGGAGGGGCAGGTGACCCAGTACTTC.

The gene calls are TRBV14 and TRBJ2-1; TRBD2 aligns across 14 bases. This CDR3 is 20 amino acids long. J was trimmed by 0 bases and V by 7 bases; bases with no gene match: 14. Germline lookup yields CDR1 SGHDN and CDR2 FVKESK. The CDR3 reads CASIKRLAGGEGISYNEQFF. CDR3 bases: TGTGCCAGCATCAAACGACTAGCGGGGGGGGAGGGGATCTCCTACAATGAGCAGTTCTTC. Full variable domain (rest looked up from reference TRBV14 and TRBJ2-1): EAGVTQFPSHSVIEKGQTVTLRCDPISGHDNLYWYRRVMGKEIKFLLHFVKESKQDESGMPNNRFLAERTGGTYSTLKVQPAELEDSGVYFCASIKRLAGGEGISYNEQFFGPGTRLTVL.

V usage is TRBV11-2 and J usage is TRBJ2-7; D possibly uses TRBD1 or TRBD2 (5 bases each). CDR1 is SGHAT, CDR2 FQNNGV, per germline. V was cut by 0 bases and J by 3 bases, with 24 bases left in between. This CDR3 has 19 amino acids. The CDR3 loop is CASSLESWGYFGRDYEQYV. The DNA of the CDR3 is TGTGCCAGCAGCTTAGAGAGTTGGGGGTACTTCGGTAGGGACTACGAGCAGTACGTC.

The chain uses TRBV7-8 and TRBJ2-1, with a possible D match to TRBD2 (5 bases). Trimming left V 5 bases short and J 2 bases short, with 13 bases between. Germline V gives CDR1 SGHVS, CDR2 FQNEAQ. The CDR3 loop spans 15 amino acids. The CDR3 DNA reads TGTGCCAGCAGCCACTTTGAGGGTGCCTACAATGAGCAGTTCTTC. Residues: CASSHFEGAYNEQFF. Drawing the rest from reference TRBV7-8 and TRBJ2-1, the complete variable domain is GAGVSQSPRYKVAKRGQDVALRCDPISGHVSLFWYQQALGQGPEFLTYFQNEAQLDKSGLPSDRFFAERPEGSVSTLKIQRTQQEDSAVYLCASSHFEGAYNEQFFGPGTRLTVL.

J is TRBJ2-3 and V is TRBV5-6; tentatively, D is TRBD2 (5 bases). This CDR3 comprises 14 residues. CDR1 is SGHDT, CDR2 YYEEEE, per germline. V lost 0 bases and J 6 bases, leaving 11 bases between the germline ends. CDR3 loop: CASSLGASWDTQYF. CDR3 sequence (DNA): TGTGCCAGCAGCTTGGGGGCTAGCTGGGATACGCAGTATTTT.

The rearrangement uses TRBV5-6 and TRBJ2-7; perhaps TRBD2 as D (7 bases). V lost 2 bases and J lost 4, with 13 bases in between. CDR1 is SGHDT, CDR2 YYEEEE, per germline. The length of the CDR3 is 14 residues. The CDR3 sequence: CASSFWGGEYEQYF. The CDR3 DNA is TGTGCCAGCAGCTTCTGGGGGGGCGAATACGAGCAGTACTTC.

A note on this clonotype: One junction end does not reproduce the germline sequence, and a read error may be involved. The chain carries TRBV7-2 and TRBJ1-6; TRBD1 might be the D (6 bases). CDR1 and CDR2 from the germline V gene are SGHTA and FQGNSA. CDR3 length equals 15 residues. CDR3 in amino acids: CASSTGQRYTSPRHF. The CDR3 bases are TGTGCCAGCAGTACCGGACAGCGTTATACTTCACCCCGCCACTTT.

This clonotype was seen ten or more times. V and J are TRBV7-6 and TRBJ2-3; TRBD2 matches 7 bases. Germline assignment: CDR1 SGHVS and CDR2 FNYEAQ. The CDR3 is 16 residues long. V lost 5 bases to trimming and J lost 3 bases; unmatched junction nucleotides: 11. CDR3 region: CASSPRAAGRTDTQYF. The CDR3 DNA is TGTGCCAGCAGCCCCCGGGCAGCGGGGAGGACAGATACGCAGTATTTT.

This clonotype showed up just a few times. As DNA, the CDR3 is TGTGCCAGCAGCATGGGGGATGAAGCTTTCTTT. Protein: CASSMGDEAFF. The chain is built from TRBV7-9 and TRBJ1-1; possible D gene TRBD1, 5 bases. Trimming took 5 bases from V and 7 from J, leaving 8 bases between them. This CDR3 is 11 amino acids long. Per the germline V gene, CDR1 is SEHNR and CDR2 is FQNEAQ (reference sequence). Full variable domain (remainder filled in from reference TRBV7-9 and TRBJ1-1): DTGVSQNPRHKITKRGQNVTFRCDPISEHNRLYWYRQTLGQGPEFLTYFQNEAQLEKSRLLSDRFSAERPKGSFSTLEIQRTEQGDSAMYLCASSMGDEAFFGQGTRLTVV.

This clonotype was observed at least ten times. The chain joins TRBV7-2 to TRBJ1-3; unclear D gene. V gave up 5 bases and J gave up 2 bases, with 19 bases separating them. The CDR3 runs to 17 residues. The V gene's germline CDR1 is SGHTA and CDR2 FQGNSA. In DNA form, the CDR3 reads TGTGCCAGCAGCCCGAACCCCCCTTGGCAGGCTGGAAACACCATATATTTT. Amino acids: CASSPNPPWQAGNTIYF.

The sample holds a few counts of this clonotype. Written as DNA, the CDR3 is TGTGCCAGTAGTCGCTCCCCTTACTCCTACGAGCAGTACGTC. Translation: CASSRSPYSYEQYV. The rearrangement uses TRBV19 and TRBJ2-7; D gene uncertain. V lost 5 bases and J 0 bases, leaving 11 bases between the germline ends. Germline CDR1 reads LNHDA; CDR2 reads SQIVND (reference sequence). There are 14 residues in the CDR3.

This chain links TRBV7-9 with TRBJ2-3, with D unclear. V lost 5 bases, J lost 2 bases, and 8 bases lay in between. This CDR3 is built from 13 residues. Germline CDR1 SEHNR, CDR2 FQNEAQ (reference sequence). CDR3 amino acids: CASSSDNTDTQYF. The CDR3 coding sequence is TGTGCCAGCAGCAGCGACAACACAGATACGCAGTATTTT.